This T cell receptor beta chain was observed in a study of CD8 T cells in Susac syndrome. The V end was cut by 6 bases, the J end by 5 bases, with 15 bases between. The CDR3 is 14 residues long. Looked up from germline, CDR1 is SGHDT and CDR2 is YYEEEE. Random hexamers served to reverse transcribe roughly 0.45 to 1 ug RNA. The authors amplified TCR beta CDR3 across 54 Vbeta and 13 Jbeta using immunoSEQ multiplex PCR. TCRdb reprocessed the immunoSEQ multiplex PCR reads with MiXCR, giving one entry per CDR3 protein. Found here are 150,000 to 200,000 distinct CDR3 sequences, approximately 93% of them singletons; the top ten hold more than 0.08%. This clonotype is a singleton in its sample.

Sequenced sample: CD4+ T cells from PBMCs. The rearrangement joins TRBV5-6 to TRBJ2-1; a weak D match, TRBD2 (6 bases). The receptor's source is a human donor with multiple sclerosis. The CDR3 spells CASIGGAGNNEQFF. The CDR3 DNA is TGTGCCAGCATAGGAGGGGCCGGAAACAATGAGCAGTTCTTC.